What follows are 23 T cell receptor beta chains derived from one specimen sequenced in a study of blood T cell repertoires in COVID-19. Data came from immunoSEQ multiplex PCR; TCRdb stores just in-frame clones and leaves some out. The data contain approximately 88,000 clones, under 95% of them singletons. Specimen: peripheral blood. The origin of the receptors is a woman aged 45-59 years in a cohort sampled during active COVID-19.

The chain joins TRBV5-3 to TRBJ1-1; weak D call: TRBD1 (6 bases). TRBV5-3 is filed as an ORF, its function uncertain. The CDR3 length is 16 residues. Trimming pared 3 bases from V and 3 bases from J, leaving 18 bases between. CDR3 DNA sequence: TGTGCCAGAAGCTCCCCTATAACAGGGCGGTACACTGAAGCTTTCTTT. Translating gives CARSSPITGRYTEAFF.

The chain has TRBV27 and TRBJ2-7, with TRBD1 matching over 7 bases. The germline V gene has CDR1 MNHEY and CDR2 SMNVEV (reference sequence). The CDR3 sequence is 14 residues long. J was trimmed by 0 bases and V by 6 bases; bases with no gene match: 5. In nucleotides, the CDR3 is TGTGCCAGCAGACCGACAGGGAACTCCTACGAGCAGTACTTC. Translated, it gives CASRPTGNSYEQYF.

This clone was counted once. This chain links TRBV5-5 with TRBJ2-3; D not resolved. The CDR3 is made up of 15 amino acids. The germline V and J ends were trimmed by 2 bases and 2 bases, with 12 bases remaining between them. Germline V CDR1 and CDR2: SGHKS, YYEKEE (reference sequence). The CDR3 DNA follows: TGTGCCAGCAGCTTCCGGAGTAAAGACACAGATACGCAGTATTTT. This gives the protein CASSFRSKDTDTQYF.

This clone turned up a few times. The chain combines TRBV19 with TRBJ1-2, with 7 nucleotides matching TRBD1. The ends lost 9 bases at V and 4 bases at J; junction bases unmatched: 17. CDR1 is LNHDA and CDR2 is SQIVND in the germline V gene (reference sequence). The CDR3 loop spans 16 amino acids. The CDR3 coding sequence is TGTGCCAGCCGTGACCCTGCGGGGACAGCCTCCTATGGCTACACCTTC. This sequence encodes CASRDPAGTASYGYTF.

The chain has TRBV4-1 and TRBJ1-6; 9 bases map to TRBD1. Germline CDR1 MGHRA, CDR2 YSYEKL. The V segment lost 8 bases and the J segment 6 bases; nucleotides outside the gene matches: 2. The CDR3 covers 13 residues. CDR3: CASEDRGNSPLHF. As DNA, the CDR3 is TGCGCCAGCGAGGACAGGGGTAATTCACCCCTCCACTTT.

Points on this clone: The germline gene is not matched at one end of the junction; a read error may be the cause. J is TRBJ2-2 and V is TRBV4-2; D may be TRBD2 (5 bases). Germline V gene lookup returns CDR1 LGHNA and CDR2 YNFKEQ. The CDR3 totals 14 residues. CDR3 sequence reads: CASSHDQTTDVAIF. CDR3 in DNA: TGTGCCAGCAGCCACGATCAGACCACGGACGTAGCGATTTTT.

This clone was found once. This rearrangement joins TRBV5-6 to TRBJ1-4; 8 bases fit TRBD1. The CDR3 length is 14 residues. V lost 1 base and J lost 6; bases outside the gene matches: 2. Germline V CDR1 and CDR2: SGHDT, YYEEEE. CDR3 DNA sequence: TGTGCCAGCAGCTTGTCAGGGGGCCATGAAAAACTGTTTTTT. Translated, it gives CASSLSGGHEKLFF.

CDR3 amino acids: CASSLVRGSQGNTDTQYF. The DNA for the CDR3 is TGTGCCAGCAGCTTAGTACGGGGTTCACAGGGGAACACAGATACGCAGTATTTT. The V and J genes are TRBV7-9 and TRBJ2-3, with 7 bases matching TRBD1. The V gene's germline CDR1 is SEHNR and CDR2 FQNEAQ (reference sequence). V was pared by 1 base and J by 2 bases, with 12 bases of the junction left unmatched. This CDR3 spans 18 amino acids.

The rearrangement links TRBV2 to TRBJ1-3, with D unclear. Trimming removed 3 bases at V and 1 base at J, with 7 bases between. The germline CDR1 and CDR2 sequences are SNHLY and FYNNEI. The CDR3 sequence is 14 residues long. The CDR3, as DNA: TGTGCCAGCAGTGAGGCGGGATCTGGAAACACCATATATTTT. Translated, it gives CASSEAGSGNTIYF. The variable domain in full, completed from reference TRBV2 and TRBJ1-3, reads EPEVTQTPSHQVTQMGQEVILRCVPISNHLYFYWYRQILGQKVEFLVSFYNNEISEKSEIFDDQFSVERPDGSNFTLKIRSTKLEDSAMYFCASSEAGSGNTIYFGEGSWLTVV.

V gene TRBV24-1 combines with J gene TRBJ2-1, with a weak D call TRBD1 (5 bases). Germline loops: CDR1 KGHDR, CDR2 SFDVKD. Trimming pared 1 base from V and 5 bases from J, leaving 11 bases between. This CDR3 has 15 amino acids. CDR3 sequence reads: CATSDLRQKNNEQFF. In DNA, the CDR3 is TGTGCCACCAGTGATTTAAGACAGAAGAACAATGAGCAGTTCTTC.

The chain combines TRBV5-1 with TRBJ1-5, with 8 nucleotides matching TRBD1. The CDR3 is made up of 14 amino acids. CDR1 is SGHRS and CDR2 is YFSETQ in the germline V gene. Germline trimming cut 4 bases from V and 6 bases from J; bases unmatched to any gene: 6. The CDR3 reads CASSPGQGGQPQHF. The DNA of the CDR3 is TGCGCCAGCAGCCCTGGACAGGGAGGTCAGCCCCAGCATTTT.

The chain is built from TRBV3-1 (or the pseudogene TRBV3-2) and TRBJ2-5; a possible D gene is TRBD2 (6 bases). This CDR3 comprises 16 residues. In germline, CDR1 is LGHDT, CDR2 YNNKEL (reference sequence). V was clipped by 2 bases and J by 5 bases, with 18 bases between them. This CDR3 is CASSQITSILQETQYF. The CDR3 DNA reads TGTGCCAGCAGCCAAATTACTAGCATTTTACAGGAGACCCAGTACTTC.

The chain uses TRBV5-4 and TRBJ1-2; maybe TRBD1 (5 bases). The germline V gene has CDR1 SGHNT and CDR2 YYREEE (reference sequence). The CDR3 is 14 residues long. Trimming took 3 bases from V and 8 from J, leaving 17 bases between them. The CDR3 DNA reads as TGTGCCAGCAGCTCGCGACAGAGAAAGTCGGGCTACACCTTC. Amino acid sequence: CASSSRQRKSGYTF.

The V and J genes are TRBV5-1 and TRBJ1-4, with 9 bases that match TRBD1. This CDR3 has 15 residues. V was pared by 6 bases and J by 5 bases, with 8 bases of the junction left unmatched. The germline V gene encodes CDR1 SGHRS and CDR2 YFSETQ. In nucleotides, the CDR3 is TGCGCCAGCACCAACAGTGGGACAGGGAATGAAAAACTGTTTTTT. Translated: CASTNSGTGNEKLFF.

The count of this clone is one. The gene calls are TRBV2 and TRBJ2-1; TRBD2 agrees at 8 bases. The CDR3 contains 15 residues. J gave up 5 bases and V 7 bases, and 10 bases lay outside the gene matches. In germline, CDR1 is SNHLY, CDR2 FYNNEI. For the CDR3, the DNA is TGTGCCAGCACCATAAGGGGACTAGAGGACAATGAGCAGTTCTTC. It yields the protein CASTIRGLEDNEQFF.

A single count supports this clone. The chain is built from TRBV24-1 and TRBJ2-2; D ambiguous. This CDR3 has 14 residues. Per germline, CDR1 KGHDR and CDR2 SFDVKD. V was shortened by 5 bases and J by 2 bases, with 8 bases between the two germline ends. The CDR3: CATSGRSNTGELFF. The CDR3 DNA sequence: TGTGCCACCAGTGGCCGGAGCAACACCGGGGAGCTGTTTTTT.

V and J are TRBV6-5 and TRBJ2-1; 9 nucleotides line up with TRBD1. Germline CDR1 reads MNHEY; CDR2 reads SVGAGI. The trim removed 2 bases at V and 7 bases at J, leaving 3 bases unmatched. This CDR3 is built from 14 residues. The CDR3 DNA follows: TGTGCCAGCAGTTACGATGGGACAGGGAATGAGCAGTTCTTC. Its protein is CASSYDGTGNEQFF.

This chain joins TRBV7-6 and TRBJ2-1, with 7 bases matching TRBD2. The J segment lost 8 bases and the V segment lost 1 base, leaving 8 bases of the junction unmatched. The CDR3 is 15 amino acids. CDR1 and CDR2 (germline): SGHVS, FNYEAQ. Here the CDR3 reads CASSLGVGLGDEQFF. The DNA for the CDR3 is TGTGCCAGCAGCTTAGGCGTAGGACTAGGCGATGAGCAGTTCTTC.

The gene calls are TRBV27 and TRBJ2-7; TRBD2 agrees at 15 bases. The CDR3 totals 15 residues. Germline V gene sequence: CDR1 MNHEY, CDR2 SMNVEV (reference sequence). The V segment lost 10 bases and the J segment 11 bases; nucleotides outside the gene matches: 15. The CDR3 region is CANKMPGLAGGLEYF. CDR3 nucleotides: TGTGCCAACAAGATGCCGGGACTAGCGGGAGGTTTGGAGTACTTC.

The CDR3 sequence is CSVAIWTGQTQYF. Written as DNA, the CDR3 is TGCAGCGTCGCCATCTGGACAGGCCAGACGCAGTATTTT. The gene calls are TRBV29-1 and TRBJ2-3; 7 bases line up with TRBD1. CDR1 and CDR2 (germline): SQVTM, ANQGSEA. V was pared by 6 bases and J by 9 bases, with 12 bases of the junction left unmatched. The CDR3 is 13 amino acids.

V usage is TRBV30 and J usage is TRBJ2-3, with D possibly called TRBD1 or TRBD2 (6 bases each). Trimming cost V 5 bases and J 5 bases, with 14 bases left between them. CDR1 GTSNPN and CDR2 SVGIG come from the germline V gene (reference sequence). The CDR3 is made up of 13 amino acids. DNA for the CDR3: TGTGCCTGGGGGGGGCGGAGAGGAGATACGCAGTATTTT. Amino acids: CAWGGRRGDTQYF.

The CDR3: CASSIASGIGYGYTF. The CDR3 DNA follows: TGTGCCAGTAGTATAGCAAGCGGTATCGGCTATGGCTACACCTTC. The rearrangement links TRBV19 to TRBJ1-2; D gene ambiguous. The length of the CDR3 is 15 residues. Trimming stripped 1 base from V and 4 bases from J, with 13 bases between. Per the germline V gene, CDR1 is LNHDA and CDR2 is SQIVND (reference sequence).

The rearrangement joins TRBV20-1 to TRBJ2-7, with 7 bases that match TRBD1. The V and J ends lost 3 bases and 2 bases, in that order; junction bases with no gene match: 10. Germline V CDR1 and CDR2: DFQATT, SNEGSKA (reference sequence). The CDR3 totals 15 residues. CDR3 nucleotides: TGCAGTGCTAGTGCCTACGACAGGGACCCCTACGAGCAGTACTTC. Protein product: CSASAYDRDPYEQYF.